The 20 T cell receptor beta chains reported below all come from one sample, sequenced in a study of CD4 T cells in relation to SARS-CoV-2 and coronaviruses (TCRdb year 2021). The library was built by means of the immunoSEQ multiplex PCR assay. TCRdb took over this immuneACCESS table, retaining in-frame rearrangements with V and J assigned. Such tables are incomplete; in checked studies, under half of the missing clones stem from an unresolved V gene, and the remainder is unexplained. The table for this sample lists 50,000 to 70,000 clones; about 87% of them were counted only once. The ten most abundant clones make up roughly 1.5% of the sample. CD4+ T cells from unexposed donors were collected before the COVID-19 pandemic (2011-2018). Sequencing was done on a sample of memory CD4+ T cells from PBMCs. The cell subset or site label, as the study defines it: memory (non-naive) CD4+ T cells. Receptors originate from a human donor in good health.

The gene calls are TRBV15 and TRBJ2-3, with 7 bases fitting TRBD1. The CDR3 extends over 16 amino acids. CDR1 is LNHNV, CDR2 YYDKDF, per germline (reference sequence). The V segment lost 7 bases and the J segment 2 bases; nucleotides outside the gene matches: 12. The CDR3 nucleotides read TGTGCCACCACTACCGGGACAGACAGGTTCACAGATACGCAGTATTTT. As protein: CATTTGTDRFTDTQYF.

The V gene is TRBV24-1, the J gene TRBJ2-7; 9 nucleotides agree with TRBD1. CDR1 and CDR2 from the germline V gene are KGHDR and SFDVKD. The CDR3 loop spans 11 amino acids. After removal of 8 bases from V and 6 bases from J, the junction contained 1 base not matched to a gene. The CDR3 nucleotides are TGTGCCACCAAGGGACAGGGCGAGCAGTACTTC. Amino acids: CATKGQGEQYF.

Concerning this clone: One end of the junction fails to match germline, which may point to a read error. The gene calls are TRBV7-7 and TRBJ2-7; 11 bases line up with TRBD1. This CDR3 spans 16 amino acids. The germline V gene has CDR1 SSHAT and CDR2 FNYEAQ (reference sequence). CDR3 amino acids: CASSPAPRGTGGEQYF. CDR3 nucleotides: TGTGCTAGCAGCCCTGCCCCGCGCGGGACAGGGGGCGAGCAGTACTTC.

This clone was detected a few times. The chain carries TRBV28 and TRBJ1-5; D possibly corresponds to TRBD1 (5 bases). CDR3 size: 15 residues. Trimming took 5 bases from V and 4 from J, leaving 15 bases between them. Per the germline V gene, CDR1 is MDHEN and CDR2 is SYDVKM. Here the CDR3 reads CASSSLSGGNQPQHF. For the CDR3, the DNA is TGTGCCAGCAGTAGTTTATCGGGGGGGAATCAGCCCCAGCATTTT.

This clone was observed a few times. This chain uses TRBV20-1 with TRBJ1-1; maybe TRBD1 (6 bases). This CDR3 is 11 amino acids long. In germline, CDR1 is DFQATT, CDR2 SNEGSKA (reference sequence). CDR3 bases: TGCAGCCCACAGGGTAACACTGAAGCTTTCTTT. Amino acid sequence: CSPQGNTEAFF.

The CDR3: CASSPFTPADTQYF. CDR3 nucleotide sequence: TGTGCCAGCAGCCCCTTTACCCCGGCAGATACGCAGTATTTT. The rearrangement joins TRBV7-2 to TRBJ2-3; D call uncertain. CDR3 size: 14 residues. The V end was cut by 5 bases, the J end by 4 bases, with 13 bases between. Germline CDR1 SGHTA, CDR2 FQGNSA. The full variable domain, with the rest looked up from reference TRBV7-2 and TRBJ2-3, is GAGVSQSPSNKVTEKGKDVELRCDPISGHTALYWYRQSLGQGLEFLIYFQGNSAPDKSGLPSDRFSAERTGGSVSTLTIQRTQQEDSAVYLCASSPFTPADTQYFGPGTRLTVL.

CDR3 nucleotides: TGCGCCAGCAGCCAAGCCTGGGACAATGAGCAGTTCTTC. It specifies CASSQAWDNEQFF. J is TRBJ2-1 and V is TRBV4-1; no reliable D call. Trimming left V 1 base short and J 5 bases short, with 6 bases between. Germline loops: CDR1 MGHRA, CDR2 YSYEKL. The CDR3 contains 13 residues.

On this clone: The sample contains more than one DNA sequence encoding this CDR3. The rearrangement uses TRBV5-1 and TRBJ2-7; D may be TRBD1 (5 bases). There are 12 residues in the CDR3. The germline CDR1 and CDR2 sequences are SGHRS and YFSETQ. Trimming took 3 bases from V and 4 from J, leaving 8 bases between them. CDR3 residues: CASSSQGYEQYF. As DNA, the CDR3 is TGCGCCAGCAGCTCCCAGGGTTACGAGCAGTACTTC.

J is TRBJ2-2 and V is TRBV10-3, with 9 bases fitting TRBD1. Germline trimming cut 2 bases from V and 1 base from J; bases unmatched to any gene: 11. The CDR3 totals 19 residues. Germline V gene lookup returns CDR1 ENHRY and CDR2 SYGVKD. The CDR3 coding sequence is TGTGCCATCAGTGAGACCCCGATTACAGGGGGCCTGAACACCGGGGAGCTGTTTTTT. It encodes CAISETPITGGLNTGELFF.

This clone is medium-sized (0.01 to 0.1%) within its sample. The genes are TRBV4-1 and TRBJ2-7; D might be TRBD2 (7 bases). From germline, CDR1 is MGHRA and CDR2 YSYEKL. V was cut by 1 base and J by 0 bases, with 13 bases left in between. This CDR3 is 16 amino acids long. The CDR3 spells CASSQGVGGLSYEQYF. In DNA, the CDR3 is TGCGCCAGCAGCCAAGGGGTCGGGGGGCTCTCCTACGAGCAGTACTTC.

The genes are TRBV5-1 and TRBJ1-4; D possibly corresponds to TRBD1 (6 bases). The CDR3 loop spans 17 amino acids. From germline, CDR1 is SGHRS and CDR2 YFSETQ. The V and J ends lost 5 bases and 8 bases respectively, with 25 bases between them. In nucleotides, the CDR3 is TGCGCCAGCAGGACCACGTCCGCTCCGGGTAGGGGGGAAAAACTGTTTTTT. This sequence encodes CASRTTSAPGRGEKLFF.

DNA of the CDR3: TGTGCCAGCAGCTCCGCGGGGGCAACTAATGAAAAACTGTTTTTT. Protein: CASSSAGATNEKLFF. The chain links TRBV28 to TRBJ1-4; a possible D gene is TRBD1 (5 bases). V dropped 6 bases and J dropped 0 bases, with 11 bases sitting between them. The CDR3 extends over 15 amino acids. CDR1 and CDR2 (germline): MDHEN, SYDVKM.

The chain carries TRBV10-3 and TRBJ1-1, with 10 bases matching TRBD1. The length of the CDR3 is 16 residues. Per the germline V gene, CDR1 is ENHRY and CDR2 is SYGVKD. The V gene end was trimmed by 6 bases and the J gene end by 1 base; junction bases not matched to a gene: 8. CDR3 residues: CAIRPTTGGRNTEAFF. CDR3 DNA: TGTGCCATCAGGCCCACGACAGGGGGCAGGAACACTGAAGCTTTCTTT.

V usage is TRBV5-1 and J usage is TRBJ1-4; D is possibly TRBD1 (5 bases). The CDR3 is 15 residues long. V lost 4 bases, J lost 6 bases, and 16 bases lay in between. Germline V gives CDR1 SGHRS, CDR2 YFSETQ. The CDR3 DNA reads TGCGCCAGCAGCGCCGGGGCTGCAGGAGATGAAAAACTGTTTTTT. This codes for CASSAGAAGDEKLFF.

This chain connects TRBV12-3 or TRBV12-4 to TRBJ2-1; D may be TRBD1 or TRBD2 (5 bases each). The CDR3 contains 12 residues. Trimming took 3 bases from V and 13 from J, leaving 13 bases between them. The CDR3 region has the DNA TGTGCCAGCAGTTTTGGGGCCGGGAAACAGTTCTTC. Protein product: CASSFGAGKQFF.

V and J are TRBV3-1 (or the pseudogene TRBV3-2) and TRBJ1-2; D is unresolved. This CDR3 region has 14 residues. The V and J ends lost 1 base and 8 bases respectively, with 14 bases between them. The germline V gene has CDR1 LGHDT and CDR2 YNNKEL (reference sequence). Here the CDR3 reads CASSQGPWVGGYTF. The CDR3 DNA reads as TGTGCCAGCAGCCAAGGTCCCTGGGTAGGAGGCTACACCTTC.

The chain carries TRBV24-1 and TRBJ2-3; TRBD2 matches at 9 bases. Looked up from germline, CDR1 is KGHDR and CDR2 is SFDVKD. There are 18 residues in the CDR3. Trimming cost V 3 bases and J 4 bases; bases outside gene matches: 13. The CDR3 sequence is CATSDPSFSGSQADTQYF. CDR3 nucleotide sequence: TGTGCCACCAGTGATCCCAGCTTTAGCGGGAGTCAGGCAGATACGCAGTATTTT.

The V gene is TRBV28, the J gene TRBJ1-4; 10 bases are shared with TRBD1. CDR1 and CDR2 (germline): MDHEN, SYDVKM. The CDR3 covers 16 residues. Trimming removed 1 base from V and 8 bases from J; junction bases left unmatched: 7. The CDR3 is CASSLSPPTGGEKLFF. The CDR3 nucleotides read TGTGCCAGCAGTTTATCCCCGCCGACAGGGGGCGAAAAACTGTTTTTT.

This rearrangement joins TRBV7-2 to TRBJ1-2; TRBD1 is a possible D gene (5 bases). CDR1 is SGHTA and CDR2 is FQGNSA in the germline V gene. Trimming pared 5 bases from V and 0 bases from J, leaving 13 bases between. The CDR3 length is 15 residues. The CDR3, as DNA: TGTGCCAGCAGCCTCCGGGACGGAGCTAACTATGGCTACACCTTC. Its translation is CASSLRDGANYGYTF.

V gene TRBV19 combines with J gene TRBJ1-5; D may be TRBD1 (5 bases). V lost 6 bases to trimming and J lost 3 bases, with 24 bases between them. The germline gives CDR1 LNHDA, CDR2 SQIVND (reference sequence). This CDR3 contains 18 residues. CDR3 sequence: CASSLYGQGGISNQPQHF. The CDR3 DNA is TGTGCCAGTAGCCTGTACGGTCAGGGCGGTATTTCCAATCAGCCCCAGCATTTT.